Each of the 9 T cell receptor beta chains below was sequenced from the same sample in a study of metastatic and nonmetastatic thyroid tumors. TCRdb reprocessed the PCR reads using MiXCR. The sample yields approximately 32,000 clones, roughly 18% seen once. All patients were untreated before thyroid surgery. Sample: blood. The receptors stem from a female donor with papillary thyroid cancer or a benign thyroid nodule (not recorded which). Some clones in this sample may be carry-over from other donors' samples.

This clone was seen at least ten times. The chain is built from TRBV5-1 and TRBJ2-3; 11 bases are shared with TRBD2. The V segment lost 6 bases and the J segment 3 bases; nucleotides outside the gene matches: 9. Germline-derived CDR1 and CDR2 are SGHRS and YFSETQ. This CDR3 is 16 amino acids long. This chain's CDR3 is CASKPLAGGLTDTQYF. The CDR3 DNA is TGCGCCAGCAAACCTCTAGCGGGGGGCCTAACAGATACGCAGTATTTT.

The chain is built from TRBV28 and TRBJ2-6; tentatively, D is TRBD2 (5 bases). The CDR3 has 16 amino acids. The germline V gene encodes CDR1 MDHEN and CDR2 SYDVKM. Trimming removed 3 bases at V and 0 bases at J, with 9 bases between. CDR3 DNA sequence: TGTGCCAGCAGTTTCACCGGGATCTCTGGGGCCAACGTCCTGACTTTC. Encoded protein: CASSFTGISGANVLTF.

This clone was counted at least ten times. The V and J genes are TRBV9 and TRBJ2-6; D is perhaps TRBD1 (5 bases). V dropped 3 bases and J dropped 2 bases, with 9 bases sitting between them. The CDR3 spans 15 residues. Germline V gene data show CDR1 as SGDLS and CDR2 as YYNGEE. CDR3 coding DNA: TGTGCCAGCAGCGCTACAGGAGCTGGGGCCAACGTCCTGACTTTC. It specifies CASSATGAGANVLTF.

This clone was picked up many times. V and J are TRBV14 and TRBJ1-1, with D possibly matching TRBD1 (6 bases). The CDR3 sequence is 15 residues long. Trimming pared 4 bases from V and 5 bases from J, leaving 17 bases between. Germline V CDR1 and CDR2: SGHDN, FVKESK. As DNA, the CDR3 is TGTGCCAGCAGCCGTTTTACAGGGAGGTTAACTGAAGCTTTCTTT. It yields the protein CASSRFTGRLTEAFF.

The sample holds a few counts of this clone. The chain couples TRBV6-4 to TRBJ2-2; D may be TRBD2 (6 bases). CDR1 MRHNA and CDR2 SNTAGT come from the germline V gene. The CDR3 is made up of 16 amino acids. Trimming cost V 4 bases and J 2 bases, with 14 bases left between them. CDR3 DNA: TGTGCCAGCAGTGTTATAGGAGGGGAAAACACCGGGGAGCTGTTTTTT. Translated, it gives CASSVIGGENTGELFF.

This clone has a count of ten or more. The CDR3 DNA sequence: TGTGCCAGCAGTGAAGCGCTAGGGGAGGGCACTGAAGCTTTCTTT. Its protein product is CASSEALGEGTEAFF. The chain carries TRBV6-1 and TRBJ1-1, with D tentatively TRBD1 (5 bases). Germline CDR1 reads MNHNS; CDR2 reads SASEGT. V was pared by 0 bases and J by 4 bases, with 12 bases between. The CDR3 is 15 amino acids.

The V gene is TRBV4-2, the J gene TRBJ2-3, with D maybe TRBD2 (6 bases). The V gene's germline CDR1 is LGHNA and CDR2 YNFKEQ. The V and J ends lost 0 bases and 4 bases respectively, with 17 bases between them. The CDR3 extends over 17 amino acids. CDR3 nucleotide sequence: TGTGCCAGCAGCCAAGATGGGAGACTAGTAGGTCCAGATACGCAGTATTTT. Translating gives CASSQDGRLVGPDTQYF.

This clone appeared a single time. A much larger clonotype is one base distant, so this may be a read error. The V call is TRBV20-1, the J call TRBJ2-5, with a tentative D call TRBD2 (6 bases). V was clipped by 2 bases and J by 2 bases, with 12 bases between them. In germline, CDR1 is DFQATT, CDR2 SNEGSKA (reference sequence). The CDR3 is 14 residues long. CDR3 sequence reads: CSARLPGDQETQYF. The CDR3 coding sequence is TGCAGTGCTAGACTCCCGGGGGATCAAGAGACCCAGTACTTC.

This clone was detected many times. CDR3 sequence (DNA): TGCAGTGCTCCAAGGGCAGGGTTAGCGAACACTGAAGCTTTCTTT. As protein: CSAPRAGLANTEAFF. The chain links TRBV20-1 to TRBJ1-1, with D perhaps TRBD1 (5 bases). The V gene lost 5 bases and the J gene lost 1 base, with 17 bases spanning the gap. CDR1 and CDR2 (germline): DFQATT, SNEGSKA (reference sequence). The CDR3 has 15 amino acids.